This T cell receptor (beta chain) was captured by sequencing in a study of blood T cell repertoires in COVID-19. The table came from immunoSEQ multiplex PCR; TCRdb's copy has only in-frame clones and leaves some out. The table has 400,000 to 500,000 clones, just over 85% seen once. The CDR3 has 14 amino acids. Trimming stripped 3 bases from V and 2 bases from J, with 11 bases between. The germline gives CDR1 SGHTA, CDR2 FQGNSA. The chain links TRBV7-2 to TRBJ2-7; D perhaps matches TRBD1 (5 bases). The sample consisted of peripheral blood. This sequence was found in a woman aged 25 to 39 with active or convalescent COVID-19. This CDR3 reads CASSFSQGPYEQYF. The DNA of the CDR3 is TGTGCCAGCAGCTTCTCCCAGGGTCCCTACGAGCAGTACTTC.